This TCR beta chain was identified in a study of blood T cell repertoires in COVID-19. Study-level background: There were acute and convalescent COVID-19 samples, and they came from the United States, Italy and Spain.

Source study methods: Amplification of reference gene primers provided the estimated nucleated cell counts. Clones were read by immunoSEQ multiplex PCR, and TCRdb kept only the in-frame ones, dropping some. The DNA was the basis for D and trimming; V, J and clone size are from that table. The table shows around 620,000 clones, with approximately 90% occurring only once. V was pared by 5 bases and J by 10 bases, with 12 bases between. CDR1 is MNHEY and CDR2 is SVGAGI in the germline V gene. The CDR3 length is 13 residues. V gene TRBV6-5 combines with J gene TRBJ1-6, with D hard to call. Sequenced sample: peripheral blood. This sequence was found in a woman under 30 with acute or convalescent COVID-19. The CDR3 sequence: CASSPNRDSPLHF. The CDR3 DNA follows: TGTGCCAGCAGTCCCAACAGAGACTCACCCCTCCACTTT.